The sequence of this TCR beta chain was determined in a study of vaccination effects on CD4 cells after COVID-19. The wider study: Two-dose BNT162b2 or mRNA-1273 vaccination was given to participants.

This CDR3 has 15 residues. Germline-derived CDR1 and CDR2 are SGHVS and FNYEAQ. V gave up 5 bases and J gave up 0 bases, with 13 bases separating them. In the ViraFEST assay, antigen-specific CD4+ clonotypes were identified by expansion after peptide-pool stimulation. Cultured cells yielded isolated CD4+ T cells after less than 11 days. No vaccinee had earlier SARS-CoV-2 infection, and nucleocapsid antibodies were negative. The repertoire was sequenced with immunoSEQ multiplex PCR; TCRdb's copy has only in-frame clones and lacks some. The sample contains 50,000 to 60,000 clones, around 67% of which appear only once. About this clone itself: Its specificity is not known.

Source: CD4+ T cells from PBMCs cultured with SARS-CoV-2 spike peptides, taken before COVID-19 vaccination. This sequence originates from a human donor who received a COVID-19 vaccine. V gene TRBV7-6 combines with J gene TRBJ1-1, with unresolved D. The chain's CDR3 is CASSAKAQMNTEAFF. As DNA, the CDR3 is TGTGCCAGCAGCGCCAAGGCGCAGATGAACACTGAAGCTTTCTTT.